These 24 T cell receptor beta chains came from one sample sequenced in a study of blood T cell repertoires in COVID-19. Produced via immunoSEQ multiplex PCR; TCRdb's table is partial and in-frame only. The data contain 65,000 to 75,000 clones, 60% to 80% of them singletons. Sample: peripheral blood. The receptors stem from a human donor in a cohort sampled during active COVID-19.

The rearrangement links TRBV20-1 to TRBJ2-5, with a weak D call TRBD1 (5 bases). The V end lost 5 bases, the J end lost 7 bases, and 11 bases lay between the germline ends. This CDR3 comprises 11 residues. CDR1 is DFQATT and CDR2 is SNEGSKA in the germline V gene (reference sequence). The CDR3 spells CSAPDRGTQYF. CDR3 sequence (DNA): TGCAGTGCTCCAGACAGAGGGACCCAGTACTTC.

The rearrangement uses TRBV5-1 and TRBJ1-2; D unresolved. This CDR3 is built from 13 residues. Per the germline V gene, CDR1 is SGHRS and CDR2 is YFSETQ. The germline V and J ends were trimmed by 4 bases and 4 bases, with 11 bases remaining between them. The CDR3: CASSVDGGYGYTF. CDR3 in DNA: TGCGCCAGCAGCGTGGACGGAGGCTATGGCTACACCTTC.

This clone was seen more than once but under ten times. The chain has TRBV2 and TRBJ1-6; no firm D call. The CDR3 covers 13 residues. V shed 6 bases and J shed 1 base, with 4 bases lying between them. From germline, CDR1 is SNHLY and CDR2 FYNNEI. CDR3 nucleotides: TGTGCCAGCAGGCTATCCTATAATTCACCCCTCCACTTT. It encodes CASRLSYNSPLHF.

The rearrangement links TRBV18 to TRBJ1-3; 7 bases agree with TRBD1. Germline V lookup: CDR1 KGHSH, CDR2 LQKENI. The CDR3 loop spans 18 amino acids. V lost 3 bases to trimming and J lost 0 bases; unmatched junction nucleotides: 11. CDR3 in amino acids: CASSPTPTGRSSGNTIYF. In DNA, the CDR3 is TGTGCCAGCTCACCGACACCGACAGGGCGAAGCTCTGGAAACACCATATATTTT.

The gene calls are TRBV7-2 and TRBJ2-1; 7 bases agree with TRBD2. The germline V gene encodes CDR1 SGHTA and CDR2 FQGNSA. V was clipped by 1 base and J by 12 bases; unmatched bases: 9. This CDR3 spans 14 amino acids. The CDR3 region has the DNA TGTGCCAGCAGCTTAGTGGCTAGGGCTAGCGGGCAGTTCTTC. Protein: CASSLVARASGQFF.

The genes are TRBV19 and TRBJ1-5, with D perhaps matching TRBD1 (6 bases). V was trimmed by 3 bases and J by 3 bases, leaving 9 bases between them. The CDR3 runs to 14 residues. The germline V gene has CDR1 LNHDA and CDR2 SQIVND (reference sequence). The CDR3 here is CASSIDRINQPQHF. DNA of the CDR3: TGTGCCAGTAGTATCGACAGGATCAATCAGCCCCAGCATTTT.

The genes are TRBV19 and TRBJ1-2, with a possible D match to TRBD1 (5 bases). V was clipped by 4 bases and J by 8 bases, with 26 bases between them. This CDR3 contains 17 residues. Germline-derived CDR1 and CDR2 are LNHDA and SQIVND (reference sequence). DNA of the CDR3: TGTGCCAGTAGTAACCCCCGAGCAGGGAGGCCGAATTGGGGCTACACCTTC. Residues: CASSNPRAGRPNWGYTF.

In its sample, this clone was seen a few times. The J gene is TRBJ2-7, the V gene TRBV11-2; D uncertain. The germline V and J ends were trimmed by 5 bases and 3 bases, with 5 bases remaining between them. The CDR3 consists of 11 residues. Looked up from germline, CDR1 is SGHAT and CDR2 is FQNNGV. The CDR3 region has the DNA TGTGCCAGCAGCCACATCTACGAGCAGTACTTC. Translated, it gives CASSHIYEQYF. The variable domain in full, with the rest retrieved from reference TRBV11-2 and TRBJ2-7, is EAGVAQSPRYKIIEKRQSVAFWCNPISGHATLYWYQQILGQGPKLLIQFQNNGVVDDSQLPKDRFSAERLKGVDSTLKIQPAKLEDSAVYLCASSHIYEQYFGPGTRLTVT.

Here the CDR3 reads CASSFTEEGKLFF. In DNA, the CDR3 is TGTGCCAGCAGCTTTACCGAGGAGGGAAAACTGTTTTTT. The rearrangement links TRBV11-2 to TRBJ1-4; no clear D. The CDR3 runs 13 residues. The germline gives CDR1 SGHAT, CDR2 FQNNGV. The germline V and J ends were trimmed by 3 bases and 10 bases, with 12 bases remaining between them.

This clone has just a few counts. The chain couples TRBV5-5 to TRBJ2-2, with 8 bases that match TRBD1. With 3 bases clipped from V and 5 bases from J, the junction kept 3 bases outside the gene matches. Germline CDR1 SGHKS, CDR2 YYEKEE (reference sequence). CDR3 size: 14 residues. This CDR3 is CASSYWTGTGELFF. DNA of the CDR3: TGTGCCAGCAGCTACTGGACAGGGACCGGGGAGCTGTTTTTT.

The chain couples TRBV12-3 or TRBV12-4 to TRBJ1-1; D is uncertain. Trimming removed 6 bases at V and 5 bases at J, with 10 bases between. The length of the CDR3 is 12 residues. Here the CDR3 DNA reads TGTGCCAGCAGCGGGTTTGGAACTGAAGCTTTCTTT. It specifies CASSGFGTEAFF.

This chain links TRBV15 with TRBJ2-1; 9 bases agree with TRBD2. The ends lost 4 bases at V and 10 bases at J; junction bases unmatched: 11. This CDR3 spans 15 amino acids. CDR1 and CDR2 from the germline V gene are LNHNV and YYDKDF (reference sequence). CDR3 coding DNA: TGTGCCACCAGCATAATGGGCGCGGGAGGGCCGGAGCAGTTCTTC. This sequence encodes CATSIMGAGGPEQFF.

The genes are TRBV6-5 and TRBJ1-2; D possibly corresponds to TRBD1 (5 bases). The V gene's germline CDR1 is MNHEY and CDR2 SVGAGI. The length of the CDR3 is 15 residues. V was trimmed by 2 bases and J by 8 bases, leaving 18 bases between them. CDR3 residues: CASSYDFGGMRGYTF. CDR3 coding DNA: TGTGCCAGCAGTTACGATTTCGGGGGGATGAGGGGCTACACCTTC.

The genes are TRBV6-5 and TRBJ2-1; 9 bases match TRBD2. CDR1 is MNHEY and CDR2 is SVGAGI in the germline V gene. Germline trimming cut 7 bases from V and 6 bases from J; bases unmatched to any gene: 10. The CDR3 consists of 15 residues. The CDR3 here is CASTATAGGGNEQFF. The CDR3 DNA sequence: TGTGCCAGCACGGCGACGGCGGGGGGGGGCAATGAGCAGTTCTTC.

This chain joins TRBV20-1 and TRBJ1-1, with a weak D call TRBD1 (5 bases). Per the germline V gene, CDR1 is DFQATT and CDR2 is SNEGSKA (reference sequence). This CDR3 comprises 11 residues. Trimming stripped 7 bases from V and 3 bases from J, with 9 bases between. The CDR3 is CSVIGDTEAFF. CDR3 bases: TGCAGTGTTATAGGGGACACTGAAGCTTTCTTT.

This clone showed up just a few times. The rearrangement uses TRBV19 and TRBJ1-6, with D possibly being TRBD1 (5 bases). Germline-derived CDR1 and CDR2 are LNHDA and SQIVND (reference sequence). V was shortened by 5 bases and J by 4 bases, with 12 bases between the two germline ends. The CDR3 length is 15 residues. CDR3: CASSRAGQYNSPLHF. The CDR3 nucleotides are TGTGCCAGTAGTCGGGCGGGGCAGTATAATTCACCCCTCCACTTT.

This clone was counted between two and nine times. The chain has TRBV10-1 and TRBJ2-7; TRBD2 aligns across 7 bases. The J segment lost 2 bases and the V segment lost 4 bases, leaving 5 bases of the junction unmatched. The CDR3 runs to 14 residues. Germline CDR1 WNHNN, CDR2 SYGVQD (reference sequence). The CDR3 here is CASSVRDYTYEQYV. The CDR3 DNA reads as TGCGCCAGCAGTGTCAGGGACTACACCTACGAGCAGTACGTC.

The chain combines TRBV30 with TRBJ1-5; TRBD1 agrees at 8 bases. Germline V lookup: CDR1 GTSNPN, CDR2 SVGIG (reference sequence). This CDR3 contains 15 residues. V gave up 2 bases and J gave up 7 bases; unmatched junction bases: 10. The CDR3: CAWSPLRTGSQPQHF. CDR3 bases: TGTGCCTGGAGTCCACTTCGGACAGGGAGCCAGCCCCAGCATTTT. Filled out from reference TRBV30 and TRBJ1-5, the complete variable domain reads SQTIHQWPATLVQPVGSPLSLECTVEGTSNPNLYWYRQAAGRGLQLLFYSVGIGQISSEVPQNLSASRPQDRQFILSSKKLLLSDSGFYLCAWSPLRTGSQPQHFGDGTRLSIL.

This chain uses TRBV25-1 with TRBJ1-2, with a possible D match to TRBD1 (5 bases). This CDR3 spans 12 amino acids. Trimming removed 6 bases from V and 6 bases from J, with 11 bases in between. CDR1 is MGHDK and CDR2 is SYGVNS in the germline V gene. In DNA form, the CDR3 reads TGTGCCAGCAGGGGGCCAAGAGATGGCTACACCTTC. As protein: CASRGPRDGYTF.

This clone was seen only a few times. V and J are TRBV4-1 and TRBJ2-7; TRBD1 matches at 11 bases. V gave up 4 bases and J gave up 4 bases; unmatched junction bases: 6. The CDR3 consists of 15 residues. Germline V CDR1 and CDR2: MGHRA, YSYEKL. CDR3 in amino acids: CASSPGQGARYEQYF. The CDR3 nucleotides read TGCGCCAGCAGCCCAGGACAGGGGGCGAGGTACGAGCAGTACTTC.

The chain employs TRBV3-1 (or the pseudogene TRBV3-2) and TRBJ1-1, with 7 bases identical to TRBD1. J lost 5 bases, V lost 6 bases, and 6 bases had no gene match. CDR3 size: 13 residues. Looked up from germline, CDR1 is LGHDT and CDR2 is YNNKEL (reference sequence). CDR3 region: CASRYRGETEAFF. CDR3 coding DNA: TGTGCCAGCAGGTACAGGGGCGAGACTGAAGCTTTCTTT.

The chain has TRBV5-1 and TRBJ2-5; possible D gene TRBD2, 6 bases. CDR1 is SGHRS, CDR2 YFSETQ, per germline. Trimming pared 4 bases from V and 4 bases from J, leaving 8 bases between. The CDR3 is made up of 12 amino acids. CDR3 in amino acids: CASSISGETQYF. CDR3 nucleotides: TGCGCCAGCAGCATTAGCGGAGAGACCCAGTACTTC.

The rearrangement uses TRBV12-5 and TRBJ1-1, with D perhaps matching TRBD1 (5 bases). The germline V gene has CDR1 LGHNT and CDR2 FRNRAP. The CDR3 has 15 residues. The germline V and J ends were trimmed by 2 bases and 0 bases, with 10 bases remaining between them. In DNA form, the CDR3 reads TGTGCTAGTGGTTTGCTGCGGGGGGTGAACACTGAAGCTTTCTTT. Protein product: CASGLLRGVNTEAFF.

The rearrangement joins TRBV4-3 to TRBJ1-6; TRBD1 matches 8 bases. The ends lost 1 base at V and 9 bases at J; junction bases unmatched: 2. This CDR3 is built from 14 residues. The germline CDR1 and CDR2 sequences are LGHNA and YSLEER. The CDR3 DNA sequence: TGCGCCAGCAGCCAAGGGACAGGGACTTCACCCCTCCACTTT. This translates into CASSQGTGTSPLHF.